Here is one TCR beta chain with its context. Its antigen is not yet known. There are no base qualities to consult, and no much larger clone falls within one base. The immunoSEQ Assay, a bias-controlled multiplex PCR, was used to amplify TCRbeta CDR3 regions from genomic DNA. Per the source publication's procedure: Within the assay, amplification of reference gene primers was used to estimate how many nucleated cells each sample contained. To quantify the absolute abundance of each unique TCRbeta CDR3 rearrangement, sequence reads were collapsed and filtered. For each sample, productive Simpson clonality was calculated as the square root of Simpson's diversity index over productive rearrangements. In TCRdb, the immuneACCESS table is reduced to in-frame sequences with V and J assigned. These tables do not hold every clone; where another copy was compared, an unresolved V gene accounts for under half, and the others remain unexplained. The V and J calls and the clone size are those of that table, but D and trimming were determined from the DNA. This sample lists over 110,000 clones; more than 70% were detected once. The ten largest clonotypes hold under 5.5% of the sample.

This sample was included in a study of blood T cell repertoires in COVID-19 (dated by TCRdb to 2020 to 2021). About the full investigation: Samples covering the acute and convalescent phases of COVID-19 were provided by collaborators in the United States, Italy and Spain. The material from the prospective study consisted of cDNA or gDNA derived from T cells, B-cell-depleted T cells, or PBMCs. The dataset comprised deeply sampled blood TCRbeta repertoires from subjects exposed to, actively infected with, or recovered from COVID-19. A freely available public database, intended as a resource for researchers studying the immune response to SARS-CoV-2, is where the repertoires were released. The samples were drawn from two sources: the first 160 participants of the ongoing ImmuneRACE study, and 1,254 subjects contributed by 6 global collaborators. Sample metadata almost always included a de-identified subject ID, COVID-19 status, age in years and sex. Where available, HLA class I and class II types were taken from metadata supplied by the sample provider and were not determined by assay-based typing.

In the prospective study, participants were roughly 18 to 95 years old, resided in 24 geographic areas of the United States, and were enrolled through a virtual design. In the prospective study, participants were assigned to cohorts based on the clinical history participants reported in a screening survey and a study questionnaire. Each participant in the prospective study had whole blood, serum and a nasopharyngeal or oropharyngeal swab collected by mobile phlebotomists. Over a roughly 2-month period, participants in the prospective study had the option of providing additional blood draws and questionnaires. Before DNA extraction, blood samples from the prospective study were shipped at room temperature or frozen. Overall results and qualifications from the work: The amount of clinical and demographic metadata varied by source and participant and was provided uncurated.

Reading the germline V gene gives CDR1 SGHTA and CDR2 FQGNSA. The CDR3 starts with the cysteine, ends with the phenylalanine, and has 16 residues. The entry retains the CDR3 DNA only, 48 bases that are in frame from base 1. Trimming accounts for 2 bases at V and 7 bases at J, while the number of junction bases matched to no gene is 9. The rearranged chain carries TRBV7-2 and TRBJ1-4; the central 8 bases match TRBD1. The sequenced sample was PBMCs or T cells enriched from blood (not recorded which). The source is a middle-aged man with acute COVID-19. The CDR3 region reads CASSLNSRTGGEKLFF. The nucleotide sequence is TGTGCCAGCAGCTTAAATTCTCGTACAGGGGGTGAAAAACTGTTTTTT.